This paragraph reports one T cell receptor beta chain. Its cognate antigen is unknown. Time point of the sample: cycle 4 day 1 (C4D1), after 6 weeks of nivolumab. Each patient's relapse followed autologous stem cell transplantation, and brentuximab vedotin exposure varied. Germline-derived CDR1 and CDR2 are GTSNPN and SVGIG (reference sequence). The CDR3 sequence is 13 residues long. V was clipped by 5 bases and J by 6 bases, with 14 bases between them. This table comes from immunoSEQ multiplex PCR, and its TCRdb copy is limited to in-frame clones, with some not included. The repertoire consists of around 25,000 clones, with about 72% occurring once and the leading ten covering 3.5% to 4.5%. This record belongs to a study of PD-1 blockade in classical Hodgkin lymphoma. Study information: Patients got intravenous nivolumab 3 mg/kg every 2 weeks.

Study observations and caveats: As was reported, newly diagnosed patients showed lower baseline TCR diversity than healthy donors did.

The genes are TRBV30 and TRBJ2-4, with D unresolved. Sequenced here: peripheral blood mononuclear cells (PBMCs), sampled before the fourth cycle of nivolumab. This TCR was sampled from a human donor with classical Hodgkin lymphoma. The CDR3 spells CAWGLTGRNIQYF. The CDR3 nucleotides are TGTGCCTGGGGGCTTACCGGACGAAACATTCAGTACTTC.